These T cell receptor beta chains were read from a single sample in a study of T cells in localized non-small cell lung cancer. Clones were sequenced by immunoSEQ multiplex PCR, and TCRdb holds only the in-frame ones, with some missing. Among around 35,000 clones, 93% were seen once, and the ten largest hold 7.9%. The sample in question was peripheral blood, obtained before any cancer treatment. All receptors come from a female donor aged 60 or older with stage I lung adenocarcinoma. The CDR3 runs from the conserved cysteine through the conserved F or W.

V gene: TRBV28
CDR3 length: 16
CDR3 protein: CASSSLILQGVWGYTF

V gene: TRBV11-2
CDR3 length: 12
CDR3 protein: CARTPGGSGYTF

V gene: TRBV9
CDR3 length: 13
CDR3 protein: CASSVGQLTEAFF

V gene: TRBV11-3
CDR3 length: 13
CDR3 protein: CASSLAGAETQYF

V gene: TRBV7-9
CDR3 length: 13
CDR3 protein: CASQRGRNTEAFF

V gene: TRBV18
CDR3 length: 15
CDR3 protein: CASSPDRLSTGELFF

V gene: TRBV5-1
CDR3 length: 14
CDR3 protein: CATRTGQPNEKLFF

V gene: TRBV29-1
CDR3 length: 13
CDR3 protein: CSVGQGFNYGYTF

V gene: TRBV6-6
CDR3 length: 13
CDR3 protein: CASSSAGRQPQHF

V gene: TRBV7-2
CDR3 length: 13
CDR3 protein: CASEGARGDTQYF

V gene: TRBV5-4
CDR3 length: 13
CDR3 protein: CASSLNGVYEQYF

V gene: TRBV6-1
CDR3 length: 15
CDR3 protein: CASSIPTGTNEKLFF

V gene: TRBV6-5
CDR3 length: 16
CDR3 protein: CASSYTASGSGNTIYF

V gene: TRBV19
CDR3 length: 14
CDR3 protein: CASRLGGLNTEAFF

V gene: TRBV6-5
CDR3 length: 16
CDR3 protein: CASSYAPGGRSYEQYF

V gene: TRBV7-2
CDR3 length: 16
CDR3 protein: CASSLGLGVGQETQYF

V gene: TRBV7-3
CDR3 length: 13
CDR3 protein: CASSLTTAETQYF

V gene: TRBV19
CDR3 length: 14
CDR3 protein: CASSIAVYQETQYF

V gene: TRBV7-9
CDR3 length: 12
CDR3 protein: CASIALNTEAFF

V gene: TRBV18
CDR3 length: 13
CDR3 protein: CASSPSDRGGYTF

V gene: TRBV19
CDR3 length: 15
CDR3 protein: CASSETGISNTEAFF

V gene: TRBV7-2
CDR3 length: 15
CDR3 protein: CASSLVKGGDYGYTF

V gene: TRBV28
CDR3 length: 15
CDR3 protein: CASSLGAQGAQPQHF

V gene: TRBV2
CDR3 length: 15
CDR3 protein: CASSEWGQGREKLFF

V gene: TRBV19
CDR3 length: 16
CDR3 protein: CASSITGGSSYNEQFF

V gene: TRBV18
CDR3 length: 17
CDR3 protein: CASSPARDSRYFYEQYF

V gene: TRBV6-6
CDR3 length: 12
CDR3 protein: CASSREGQPQHF

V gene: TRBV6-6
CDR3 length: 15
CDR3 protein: CASEPNRGLPYEQYF

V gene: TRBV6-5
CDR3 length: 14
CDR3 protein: CASSLGQGVGELFF

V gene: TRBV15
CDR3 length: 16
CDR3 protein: CATSRDLRQGGTEAFF

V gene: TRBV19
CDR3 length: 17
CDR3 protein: CASSSSPTSSGANVLTF

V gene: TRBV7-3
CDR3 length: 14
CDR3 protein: CASSPGGNNYGYTF

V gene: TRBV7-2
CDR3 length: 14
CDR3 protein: CASIQGGSTDTQYF

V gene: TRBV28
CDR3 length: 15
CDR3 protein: CASSSATGLHQPQHF

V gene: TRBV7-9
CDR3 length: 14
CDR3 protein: CASSVYRGVETQYF

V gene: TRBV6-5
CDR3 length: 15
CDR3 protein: CASSSPRGSDYGYTF

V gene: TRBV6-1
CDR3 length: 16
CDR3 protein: CASSEGPGGSQETQYF

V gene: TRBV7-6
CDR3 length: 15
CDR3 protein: CASTLGGGRNQPQHF

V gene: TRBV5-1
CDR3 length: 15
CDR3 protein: CASSGQGSINEKLFF

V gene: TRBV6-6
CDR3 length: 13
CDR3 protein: CASQTRGTDTQYF

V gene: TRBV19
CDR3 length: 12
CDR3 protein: CASSIVNTEAFF

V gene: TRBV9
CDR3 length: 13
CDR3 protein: CASSRTVKTEAFF

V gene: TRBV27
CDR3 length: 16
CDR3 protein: CASSFMGGSYNQPQHF

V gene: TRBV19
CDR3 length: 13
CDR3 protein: CASSRWVNTEAFF

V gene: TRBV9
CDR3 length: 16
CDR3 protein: CASSPVAGGQIETQYF

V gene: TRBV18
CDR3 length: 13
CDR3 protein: CASSPDGNQPQHF

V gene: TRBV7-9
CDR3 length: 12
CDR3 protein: CASSSQGYEQFF

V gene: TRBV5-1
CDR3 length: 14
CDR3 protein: CASSLTGVDTEAFF